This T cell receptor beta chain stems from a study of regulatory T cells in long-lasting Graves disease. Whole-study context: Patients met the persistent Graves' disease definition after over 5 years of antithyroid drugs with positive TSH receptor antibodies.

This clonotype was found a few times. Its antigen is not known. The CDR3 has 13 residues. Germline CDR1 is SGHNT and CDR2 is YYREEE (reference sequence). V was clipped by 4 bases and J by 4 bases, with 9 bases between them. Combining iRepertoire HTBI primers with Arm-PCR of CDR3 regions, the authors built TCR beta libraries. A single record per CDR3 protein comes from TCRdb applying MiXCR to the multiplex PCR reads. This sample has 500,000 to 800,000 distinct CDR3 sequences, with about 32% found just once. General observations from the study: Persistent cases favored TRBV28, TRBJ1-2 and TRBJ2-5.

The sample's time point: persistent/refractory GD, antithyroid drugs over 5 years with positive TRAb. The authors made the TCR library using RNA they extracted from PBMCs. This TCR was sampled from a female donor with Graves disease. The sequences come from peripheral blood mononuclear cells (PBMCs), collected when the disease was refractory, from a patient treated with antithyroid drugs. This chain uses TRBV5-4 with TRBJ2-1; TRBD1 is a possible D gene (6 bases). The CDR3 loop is CASSPQGYNEQFF. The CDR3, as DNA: TGTGCCAGCAGCCCACAGGGATACAATGAGCAGTTCTTC.